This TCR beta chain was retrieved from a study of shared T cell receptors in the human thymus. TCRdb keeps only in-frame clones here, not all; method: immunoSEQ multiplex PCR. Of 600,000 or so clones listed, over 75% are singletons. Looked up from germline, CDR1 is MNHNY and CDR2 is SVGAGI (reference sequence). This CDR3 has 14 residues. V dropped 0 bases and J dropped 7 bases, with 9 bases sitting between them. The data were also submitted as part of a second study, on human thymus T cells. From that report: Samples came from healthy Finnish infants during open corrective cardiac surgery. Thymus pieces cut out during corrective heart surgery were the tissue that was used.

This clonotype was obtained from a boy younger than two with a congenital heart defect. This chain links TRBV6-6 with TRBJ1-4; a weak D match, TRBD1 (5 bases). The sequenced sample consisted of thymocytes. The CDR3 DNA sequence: TGTGCCAGCAGTTACTCATTGGGGGGTGAAAAACTGTTTTTT. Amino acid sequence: CASSYSLGGEKLFF.